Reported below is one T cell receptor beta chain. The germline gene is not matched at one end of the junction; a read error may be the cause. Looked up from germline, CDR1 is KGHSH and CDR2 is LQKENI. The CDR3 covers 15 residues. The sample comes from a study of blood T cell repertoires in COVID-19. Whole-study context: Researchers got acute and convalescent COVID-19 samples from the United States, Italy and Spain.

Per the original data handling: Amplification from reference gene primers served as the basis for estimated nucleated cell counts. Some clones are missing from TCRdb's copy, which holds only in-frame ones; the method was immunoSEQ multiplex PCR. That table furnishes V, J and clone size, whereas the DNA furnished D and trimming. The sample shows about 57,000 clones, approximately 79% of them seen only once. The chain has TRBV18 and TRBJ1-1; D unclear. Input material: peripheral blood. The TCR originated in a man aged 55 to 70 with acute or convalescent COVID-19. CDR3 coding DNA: TGTGCCAGCACACCTAATAATGCAGGGAACACTGAAGCTTTCTTT. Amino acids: CASTPNNAGNTEAFF.